This entry features one T cell receptor beta chain sequence. Between the trimmed V and J ends, which lost 3 bases and 0 bases, there was a span of 11 bases. The CDR3 sequence is 16 residues long. The V gene's germline CDR1 is KGHSH and CDR2 LQKENI. The source of the sample is a study of CD8 T cells in Susac syndrome. Random-hexamer reverse transcription was applied to about 0.45 to 1 ug RNA. TCRdb fed the immunoSEQ multiplex PCR reads into MiXCR, producing one record per CDR3 protein. Of roughly 190,000 distinct CDR3 sequences listed, around 90% are singletons. The gene calls are TRBV18 and TRBJ1-4; a weak D match, TRBD1 (5 bases). The sample consisted of CD4+ T cells from PBMCs. This TCR was sampled from a human donor with Susac syndrome. CDR3 bases: TGTGCCAGCTCACCGACAGAGGGTGCAACTAATGAAAAACTGTTTTTT. This encodes CASSPTEGATNEKLFF.